The 9 T cell receptor beta chains presented below share a single source sample, sequenced in a study of T cells in tuberculosis. Sample time point: new active TB diagnosis, blood taken before or within 7 days of starting treatment. The assay was immunoSEQ multiplex PCR, and TCRdb's table has in-frame clones only and misses some. The sample carries about 33,000 clones, around nine tenths recorded once. The source material was PBMCs, sampled at tuberculosis diagnosis. Receptors originate from an adult with tuberculosis.

This clone was observed a handful of times. CDR3 protein: CATLLLGGREQYF. The CDR3 coding sequence is TGTGCCACCCTCTTGTTGGGGGGGCGCGAGCAGTACTTC. The chain has TRBV2 and TRBJ2-7; D is perhaps TRBD2 (7 bases). This CDR3 has 13 residues. The germline V gene has CDR1 SNHLY and CDR2 FYNNEI. V lost 10 bases, J lost 6 bases, and 19 bases lay in between.

The gene calls are TRBV13 and TRBJ1-4; D unclear. V lost 4 bases, J lost 2 bases, and 8 bases lay in between. The CDR3 is made up of 14 amino acids. CDR1 and CDR2 from the germline V gene are PRHDT and FYEKMQ (reference sequence). DNA for the CDR3: TGTGCCAGCAGCTCCGGACTTACTAATGAAAAACTGTTTTTT. Amino acid sequence: CASSSGLTNEKLFF.

This chain links TRBV9 with TRBJ1-6, with 11 bases matching TRBD1. CDR1 SGDLS and CDR2 YYNGEE come from the germline V gene. After removal of 0 bases from V and 8 bases from J, the junction contained 1 base not matched to a gene. CDR3 size: 15 residues. CDR3 nucleotides: TGTGCCAGCAGCGTAGCGGGACAGGGGGATTCACCCCTCCACTTT. Amino acid sequence: CASSVAGQGDSPLHF.

The chain combines TRBV7-8 with TRBJ2-1; the match to TRBD1 covers 8 bases. The CDR3 covers 17 residues. Germline V gives CDR1 SGHVS, CDR2 FQNEAQ. V lost 1 base, J lost 3 bases, and 8 bases stayed unmatched. The CDR3 DNA follows: TGTGCCAGCAGCTTAGGGCACGACAGGGGTCGCTACAATGAGCAGTTCTTC. Translation: CASSLGHDRGRYNEQFF.

V gene TRBV6-6 combines with J gene TRBJ2-3; 7 bases are a match to TRBD1. The CDR3 is 13 residues long. With 9 bases clipped from V and 1 base from J, the junction kept 4 bases outside the gene matches. Germline loops: CDR1 MNHNY, CDR2 SVGAGI (reference sequence). The CDR3 DNA reads as TGTGCCAGTACAGGACAGGGCACAGATACGCAGTATTTT. Amino acid sequence: CASTGQGTDTQYF.

The chain uses TRBV5-1 and TRBJ2-1; 8 bases line up with TRBD2. The CDR3 extends over 16 amino acids. Germline V CDR1 and CDR2: SGHRS, YFSETQ. Trimming took 0 bases from V and 3 from J; bases not matched to a gene: 5. The DNA of the CDR3 is TGCGCCAGCAGCTTGGTCGGGAGGGGGTACTACAATGAGCAGTTCTTC. Its translation is CASSLVGRGYYNEQFF. Variable domain in full (rest from reference TRBV5-1 and TRBJ2-1): KAGVTQTPRYLIKTRGQQVTLSCSPISGHRSVSWYQQTPGQGLQFLFEYFSETQRNKGNFPGRFSGRQFSNSRSEMNVSTLELGDSALYLCASSLVGRGYYNEQFFGPGTRLTVL.

This clone was picked up a small number of times. The chain links TRBV6-5 to TRBJ1-6; 7 bases fit TRBD1. Trimming removed 6 bases from V and 5 bases from J; junction bases left unmatched: 4. The germline CDR1 and CDR2 sequences are MNHEY and SVGAGI. The CDR3 is 14 amino acids. CDR3 region: CASRTDRNNSPLHF. The CDR3 DNA reads as TGTGCCAGCAGAACGGACAGGAATAATTCACCCCTCCACTTT.

The V call is TRBV10-2, the J call TRBJ1-2; 7 bases fit TRBD1. The germline V gene has CDR1 WSHSY and CDR2 SAAADI. CDR3 length equals 15 residues. Trimming removed 0 bases from V and 2 bases from J; junction bases left unmatched: 3. The CDR3 loop reads CASSESLTGNYGYTF. Written as DNA, the CDR3 is TGCGCCAGCAGTGAGTCCCTGACAGGGAACTATGGCTACACCTTC.

The J gene is TRBJ2-1, the V gene TRBV6-1; 8 bases line up with TRBD2. The CDR3 sequence is 17 residues long. The V gene's germline CDR1 is MNHNS and CDR2 SASEGT. The J segment lost 4 bases and the V segment lost 3 bases, leaving 11 bases of the junction unmatched. The CDR3 nucleotides read TGTGCCAGCAGTGATATTGCGGGAGGCCCCTTTTACAATGAGCAGTTCTTC. This sequence encodes CASSDIAGGPFYNEQFF.